The next 17 T cell receptor beta chains were all read from a single sample in a study of blood T cell repertoires in COVID-19. Profiled with immunoSEQ multiplex PCR; TCRdb holds only in-frame clones, not every one. The sample shows hundreds of thousands of clones, 85% to 90% of them seen only once. The sample was PBMCs or T cells enriched from blood (not recorded which). The receptors originated from a woman in her twenties or thirties who had recovered from COVID-19.

The gene calls are TRBV28 and TRBJ1-1; 9 positions agree with TRBD1. V dropped 4 bases and J dropped 6; count of bases not matched to a gene: 9. CDR3 length: 15 amino acids. Germline CDR1 MDHEN, CDR2 SYDVKM. The CDR3, as DNA: TGTGCCAGCAGTTCTGCGGGACAGGGCGGCGCTGAAGCTTTCTTT. It encodes CASSSAGQGGAEAFF. Full variable domain (rest looked up from reference TRBV28 and TRBJ1-1): DVKVTQSSRYLVKRTGEKVFLECVQDMDHENMFWYRQDPGLGLRLIYFSYDVKMKEKGDIPEGYSVSREKKERFSLILESASTNQTSMYLCASSSAGQGGAEAFFGQGTRLTVV.

The CDR3 reads CASSLWFQDTDTQYF. The CDR3 DNA follows: TGTGCCAGCAGTTTATGGTTCCAGGACACAGATACGCAGTATTTT. The rearrangement joins TRBV27 to TRBJ2-3; D is undetermined. The germline V gene encodes CDR1 MNHEY and CDR2 SMNVEV (reference sequence). V lost 1 base and J lost 2, with 10 bases in between. The CDR3 runs to 15 residues.

V is TRBV29-1 and J is TRBJ2-3; 8 bases agree with TRBD2. The CDR3 is 15 residues long. Germline V gene sequence: CDR1 SQVTM, CDR2 ANQGSEA. V gave up 3 bases and J gave up 4 bases; unmatched junction bases: 9. This CDR3 is CSVDPSGAGADTQYF. DNA of the CDR3: TGCAGCGTTGATCCTAGCGGAGCGGGGGCAGATACGCAGTATTTT.

The CDR3 nucleotides read TGTGCCAGCAGCCAAGATCTCCCCGGGACTAGCGGTTTGAATGAGCAGTTCTTC. Translation: CASSQDLPGTSGLNEQFF. The V and J genes are TRBV3-1 (or the pseudogene TRBV3-2) and TRBJ2-1; 11 positions agree with TRBD2. The junction had 11 bases not matched to a gene; V was cut back by 0 bases and J by 7 bases. Germline V gives CDR1 LGHDT, CDR2 YNNKEL (reference sequence). The CDR3 is 18 amino acids.

The chain joins TRBV7-2 to TRBJ2-7, with 8 bases identical to TRBD1. V shed 7 bases and J 6 bases; nucleotides not matched to a gene: 11. Germline V lookup: CDR1 SGHTA, CDR2 FQGNSA. This CDR3 comprises 14 residues. As DNA, the CDR3 is TGTGCCAGCACCATTACCAGGGGGCTGGGCGAGCAGTACTTC. Encoded protein: CASTITRGLGEQYF.

This sequence joins TRBV28 and TRBJ1-2; D ambiguous. The germline gives CDR1 MDHEN, CDR2 SYDVKM. This CDR3 region has 14 residues. V was pared by 6 bases and J by 8 bases, with 19 bases between. The CDR3 here is CASSRRGLPRGYTF. The CDR3 DNA is TGTGCCAGCAGCCGACGTGGGCTGCCCCGCGGCTACACCTTC.

This clone was seen a handful of times. The chain uses TRBV6-2 or TRBV6-3 and TRBJ2-7; TRBD2 agrees at 10 bases. Germline lookup yields CDR1 MNHEY and CDR2 SVGEGT. J was trimmed by 3 bases and V by 0 bases; bases with no gene match: 5. The CDR3 totals 16 residues. CDR3 DNA: TGTGCCAGCAGTTACTCCCCAGCGGGAGGGGTCTACGAGCAGTACTTC. Its protein product is CASSYSPAGGVYEQYF.

Notes on this clone: Compared with germline, one end of the junction differs, possibly owing to a read error. This chain links TRBV11-1 with TRBJ2-1; weak D call: TRBD1 (6 bases). The CDR3 totals 13 residues. Germline V gene sequence: CDR1 SGHAT, CDR2 FQDESV (reference sequence). The CDR3 nucleotides read TGTGCCAGCAGCATAGCCGACCAGGGGGAGCAGTTCTTC. It yields the protein CASSIADQGEQFF.

V is TRBV28 and J is TRBJ1-2; 8 nucleotides agree with TRBD1. The CDR3 sequence is 13 residues long. V lost 6 bases and J lost 8; bases outside the gene matches: 8. CDR1 and CDR2 from the germline V gene are MDHEN and SYDVKM. Written as DNA, the CDR3 is TGTGCCAGCAGGTGGGGACAGGCCTGGGGCTACACCTTC. Protein: CASRWGQAWGYTF.

This rearrangement joins TRBV6-5 to TRBJ2-1; 9 bases map to TRBD2. With 0 bases clipped from V and 7 bases from J, the junction kept 4 bases outside the gene matches. The CDR3 totals 15 residues. Germline V gene sequence: CDR1 MNHEY, CDR2 SVGAGI. Written as DNA, the CDR3 is TGTGCCAGCAGTTACTCGGGACTAGCACGGAATGAGCAGTTCTTC. It translates to CASSYSGLARNEQFF.

Regarding this clone: This sample also contains other DNA sequences that code for the same CDR3. The CDR3 nucleotides are TGTGCCATCAGTCAGGGGCCTAACACTGAAGCTTTCTTT. This translates into CAISQGPNTEAFF. The chain links TRBV10-3 to TRBJ1-1; D perhaps matches TRBD1 (6 bases). Germline lookup yields CDR1 ENHRY and CDR2 SYGVKD. CDR3 size: 13 residues. The V end was cut by 5 bases, the J end by 2 bases, with 9 bases between.

The gene calls are TRBV28 and TRBJ1-2; 8 bases are a match to TRBD1. This CDR3 region has 13 residues. The V gene's germline CDR1 is MDHEN and CDR2 SYDVKM. V shed 4 bases, J shed 14 bases, and the junction held 12 bases outside the gene matches. This CDR3 reads CASSSDRVIARTF. The CDR3 coding sequence is TGTGCCAGCAGTTCGGACAGGGTAATAGCTAGGACCTTC.

This chain connects TRBV7-8 to TRBJ2-7, with TRBD2 matching 8 bases. J gave up 4 bases and V 5 bases, and 10 bases lay outside the gene matches. The CDR3 covers 15 residues. Germline V lookup: CDR1 SGHVS, CDR2 FQNEAQ. This CDR3 is CASSREGSGSYEQYF. For the CDR3, the DNA is TGTGCCAGCAGCCGCGAGGGGAGCGGGAGTTACGAGCAGTACTTC.

The chain joins TRBV3-1 (or the pseudogene TRBV3-2) to TRBJ1-5; maybe TRBD1 (6 bases). The CDR3 consists of 15 residues. Trimming left V 4 bases short and J 1 base short, with 11 bases between. Looked up from germline, CDR1 is LGHDT and CDR2 is YNNKEL (reference sequence). CDR3 in amino acids: CASSPGQWSNQPQHF. CDR3 nucleotide sequence: TGTGCCAGCAGCCCCGGACAGTGGAGCAATCAGCCCCAGCATTTT.

The chain joins TRBV9 to TRBJ1-2, with D possibly being TRBD1 (6 bases). There are 14 residues in the CDR3. The germline gives CDR1 SGDLS, CDR2 YYNGEE. V was cut by 4 bases and J by 5 bases, with 15 bases left in between. CDR3 protein: CASSHLQGGYGYTF. The CDR3 DNA reads TGTGCCAGCAGCCATTTACAGGGAGGGTATGGCTACACCTTC.

J is TRBJ2-7 and V is TRBV19, with D possibly TRBD1 on 6 matching bases. V lost 5 bases to trimming and J lost 7 bases, with 12 bases between them. CDR3 length: 12 amino acids. Germline V gene data show CDR1 as LNHDA and CDR2 as SQIVND (reference sequence). CDR3 sequence (DNA): TGTGCCAGTAGTTACAGGGCCGGGGAGCAGTACTTC. It is translated as CASSYRAGEQYF.

This chain connects TRBV7-6 to TRBJ2-1, with D perhaps TRBD2 (7 bases). The CDR3 spans 17 residues. The germline V and J ends were trimmed by 5 bases and 13 bases, with 30 bases remaining between them. Germline CDR1 is SGHVS and CDR2 is FNYEAQ. Here the CDR3 reads CASSPGLRGRASFDQFF. Written as DNA, the CDR3 is TGTGCCAGCAGCCCGGGACTAAGGGGGAGGGCCTCATTCGATCAGTTCTTC.